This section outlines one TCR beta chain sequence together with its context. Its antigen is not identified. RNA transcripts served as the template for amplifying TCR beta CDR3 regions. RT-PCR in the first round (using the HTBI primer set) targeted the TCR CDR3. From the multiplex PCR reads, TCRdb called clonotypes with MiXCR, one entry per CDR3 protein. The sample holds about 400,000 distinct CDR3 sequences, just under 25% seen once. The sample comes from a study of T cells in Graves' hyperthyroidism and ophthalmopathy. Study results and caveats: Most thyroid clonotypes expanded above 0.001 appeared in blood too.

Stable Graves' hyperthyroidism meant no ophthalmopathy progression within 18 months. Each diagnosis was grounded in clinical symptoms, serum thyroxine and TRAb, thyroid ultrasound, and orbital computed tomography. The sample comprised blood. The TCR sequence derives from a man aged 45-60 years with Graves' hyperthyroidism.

The CDR3 DNA is TGCAGTGCTATTAGACAGGGGTTTTCCTACGAGCAGTACTTC. This encodes CSAIRQGFSYEQYF. The chain employs TRBV20-1 and TRBJ2-7, with TRBD1 matching 8 bases. The CDR3 covers 14 residues. Germline V gene sequence: CDR1 DFQATT, CDR2 SNEGSKA (reference sequence). The trim removed 4 bases at V and 1 base at J, leaving 6 bases unmatched.